This is a list of T cell receptor beta chains from one sample in a study of OX40 agonist ivuxolimab in advanced cancers. Assay: immunoSEQ multiplex PCR; the TCRdb copy retains only in-frame clones and omits some. There are tens of thousands of clones in the sample; 75% to 95% occur only once, and 2.6% lies in the top ten. Sequences were derived from CD4+ or CD8+ T cells sorted from blood, sampled in a trial of the OX40 agonist ivuxolimab. These receptor sequences come from an adult with an advanced solid tumor such as melanoma, head and neck, liver or kidney cancer. Each CDR3 is given with its conserved first and last residue. Each record gives: V gene, J gene, D gene, CDR3 DNA, CDR3 protein. A D gene is named only where the DNA matches it firmly.

TRBV28,TRBJ1-1,-,TGTGCCAGCAGGTCTCCAGGGGAGGGGGTGAACACTGAAGCTTTCTTT,CASRSPGEGVNTEAFF
TRBV11-2,TRBJ2-2,-,TGTGCCAGCAGCCAGGACTTCCCGAACACCGGGGAGCTGTTTTTT,CASSQDFPNTGELFF
TRBV5-1,TRBJ2-2,TRBD2,TGCGCCAGCAGCTCCTTCGCGGGAGTAGTCACCGGGGAGCTGTTTTTT,CASSSFAGVVTGELFF
TRBV30,TRBJ2-7,TRBD1,TGTGCCTGGGCCCGGGACAGGGTCTCCTACGAGCAGTACTTC,CAWARDRVSYEQYF
TRBV2,TRBJ2-5,-,TGTGCCAGCAGTGAAGAAGAGACCCAGTACTTC,CASSEEETQYF
TRBV6-6,TRBJ2-7,TRBD1,TGTGCCAGCAGTCAGTCGGGACAGGGGGCTTACGAGCAGTACTTC,CASSQSGQGAYEQYF
TRBV6-1,TRBJ2-2,-,TGTGCCGCCCGTCGAGGGGTCTCAGGGGAGCTGTTTTTT,CAARRGVSGELFF
TRBV30,TRBJ2-6,TRBD2,TGTGCCTGGAGCCGGGGGGGTGTCAGGGATGGGGCCAACGTCCTGACTTTC,CAWSRGGVRDGANVLTF
TRBV4-2,TRBJ2-7,TRBD2,TGTGCCAGCAGCCAAGAGGGGACTAGCGGCTCCTACGAGCAGTACTTC,CASSQEGTSGSYEQYF
TRBV7-9,TRBJ1-4,-,TGTGCCAGCAGCTTCCGGCAGGGACGTGAAAAACTGTTTTTT,CASSFRQGREKLFF
TRBV30,TRBJ1-4,-,TGTGCCTGGAGTGTACTTCAAAGTAATGAAAAACTGTTTTTT,CAWSVLQSNEKLFF
TRBV28,TRBJ2-7,-,TGTGCCAGCAGCGTCGGGGGCAAGTCCTACGAGCAGTACTTC,CASSVGGKSYEQYF